What follows are 29 T cell receptor beta chains derived from one specimen sequenced in a study of cytomegalovirus exposure and HLA in healthy donors. Use of 60 Vbeta and 13 Jbeta primers characterized the PCR. The protocol was immunoSEQ multiplex PCR, while the TCRdb copy is restricted to in-frame clones and leaves out a portion. There are about 190,000 clones in the sample; approximately 79% occur only once, and approximately 1.5% lies in the top ten. The sequencing input was PBMCs. The origin of the receptors is a woman aged 18 to 35 in good health and CMV-seronegative.

This clone appeared once. This rearrangement joins TRBV25-1 to TRBJ2-1; no clear D. The CDR3 runs 14 residues. V lost 3 bases to trimming and J lost 9 bases, with 15 bases between them. Germline V gives CDR1 MGHDK, CDR2 SYGVNS. The CDR3 bases are TGTGCCAGCAGTGATCACGCCAGAGGATTTGAGCAGTTCTTC. As protein: CASSDHARGFEQFF.

Details on this clone: Relative to the germline gene, one junction end is altered; a read error may explain this. V gene TRBV7-9 combines with J gene TRBJ1-4, with TRBD1 identical over 9 bases. The CDR3 has 15 amino acids. The germline V gene has CDR1 SEHNR and CDR2 FQNEAQ (reference sequence). The CDR3 DNA follows: TGTTCCAGCAGCTTCCAGGGACAGGGTAATGAAAAACTGTTTTTT. It yields the protein CSSSFQGQGNEKLFF.

This rearrangement joins TRBV9 to TRBJ2-5; D may be TRBD2 (6 bases). This CDR3 is built from 15 residues. Germline V gives CDR1 SGDLS, CDR2 YYNGEE. V was trimmed by 3 bases and J by 10 bases, leaving 22 bases between them. CDR3 sequence reads: CASSALPLKTEGQYF. CDR3 DNA: TGTGCCAGCAGCGCCTTACCTCTTAAGACGGAGGGCCAGTACTTC.

J is TRBJ2-3 and V is TRBV28; no clear D. V was pared by 4 bases and J by 7 bases, with 6 bases between. The CDR3 length is 11 residues. CDR1 and CDR2 (germline): MDHEN, SYDVKM. Here the CDR3 reads CASSSLYTQYF. The CDR3 coding sequence is TGTGCCAGCAGTTCCCTATATACGCAGTATTTT.

CDR3 in DNA: TGTGCCAGCAGTTACTCTTTGGACAGGGACGAGCAGTACTTC. It specifies CASSYSLDRDEQYF. This chain connects TRBV6-5 to TRBJ2-7; 8 bases align to TRBD1. V lost 0 bases, J lost 5 bases, and 3 bases stayed unmatched. The CDR3 length is 14 residues. From germline, CDR1 is MNHEY and CDR2 SVGAGI.

This clone appeared a single time. V gene TRBV6-4 combines with J gene TRBJ2-5, with TRBD1 as a possible D gene (6 bases). CDR1 and CDR2 from the germline V gene are MRHNA and SNTAGT. CDR3 length: 13 amino acids. The germline V and J ends were trimmed by 3 bases and 7 bases, with 12 bases remaining between them. The CDR3, as DNA: TGTGCCAGCAGTGATGCGGAAGGGGGGACCCAGTACTTC. This gives the protein CASSDAEGGTQYF.

This clone has only a few counts. This chain joins TRBV4-1 and TRBJ1-1; TRBD1 is a possible D gene (6 bases). The CDR3 extends over 14 amino acids. The V end lost 4 bases, the J end lost 1 base, and 10 bases lay between the germline ends. Germline CDR1 MGHRA, CDR2 YSYEKL. CDR3 bases: TGCGCCAGCAGCCTGGACAGTCAGAACACTGAAGCTTTCTTT. It specifies CASSLDSQNTEAFF.

V is TRBV6-5 and J is TRBJ2-7, with 8 bases fitting TRBD1. This CDR3 region has 16 residues. Germline V lookup: CDR1 MNHEY, CDR2 SVGAGI. The V gene end was trimmed by 2 bases and the J gene end by 2 bases; junction bases not matched to a gene: 8. The chain's CDR3 is CASSYPTGDRTYEQYF. CDR3 coding DNA: TGTGCCAGCAGTTACCCTACAGGGGACAGGACCTACGAGCAGTACTTC.

The rearrangement links TRBV6-7 to TRBJ2-1; 7 positions match TRBD2. TRBV6-7 is labeled an ORF, and its function is uncertain. The CDR3 extends over 19 amino acids. V shed 0 bases and J 0 bases; nucleotides not matched to a gene: 11. The CDR3 DNA follows: TGTGCCAGCAGTTACTCGAGCATTAGCGGGTTCAACTCCTACAATGAGCAGTTCTTC. Translating it yields CASSYSSISGFNSYNEQFF.

The CDR3 DNA reads as TGTGCCAGCAGTGGCTGGGGGGACGAGACCCAGTACTTC. It encodes CASSGWGDETQYF. The rearrangement uses TRBV25-1 and TRBJ2-5; possible D gene TRBD2, 6 bases. This CDR3 comprises 13 residues. The germline V gene has CDR1 MGHDK and CDR2 SYGVNS. Trimming took off 4 bases at V and 5 bases at J, with 11 bases between the two ends. Combining the CDR3 with reference TRBV25-1 and TRBJ2-5 gives the whole variable domain EADIYQTPRYLVIGTGKKITLECSQTMGHDKMYWYQQDPGMELHLIHYSYGVNSTEKGDLSSESTVSRIRTEHFPLTLESARPSHTSQYLCASSGWGDETQYFGPGTRLLVL.

This clone has only a few counts. The V call is TRBV9, the J call TRBJ2-7; 10 positions match TRBD2. V dropped 4 bases and J dropped 3; count of bases not matched to a gene: 7. CDR3 length equals 15 residues. The germline V gene has CDR1 SGDLS and CDR2 YYNGEE. CDR3 DNA: TGTGCCAGCAGCCCTCTAGCGGGAGCTAACTACGAGCAGTACTTC. This sequence encodes CASSPLAGANYEQYF.

V usage is TRBV27 and J usage is TRBJ2-5, with TRBD2 as a possible D gene (5 bases). CDR1 is MNHEY, CDR2 SMNVEV, per germline (reference sequence). The CDR3 extends over 14 amino acids. V lost 8 bases and J lost 1, with 14 bases in between. In nucleotides, the CDR3 is TGTGCCAGCCGGGTGAGCGGTAGCCAAGAGACCCAGTACTTC. Translated, it gives CASRVSGSQETQYF.

The rearrangement joins TRBV27 to TRBJ1-4; D is unresolved. This CDR3 contains 14 residues. Trimming left V 6 bases short and J 3 bases short, with 11 bases between. Germline CDR1 is MNHEY and CDR2 is SMNVEV (reference sequence). The CDR3 here is CASRQAMANEKLFF. As DNA, the CDR3 is TGTGCCAGCAGGCAGGCTATGGCTAATGAAAAACTGTTTTTT.

V usage is TRBV7-2 and J usage is TRBJ2-1; 10 bases agree with TRBD2. Germline trimming cut 5 bases from V and 3 bases from J; bases unmatched to any gene: 4. This CDR3 has 15 residues. CDR1 is SGHTA, CDR2 FQGNSA, per germline. The DNA of the CDR3 is TGTGCCAGCAGCCCTAGCGGGAGCGTCTACAATGAGCAGTTCTTC. This codes for CASSPSGSVYNEQFF.

The V gene is TRBV7-3, the J gene TRBJ2-1; 8 bases agree with TRBD2. Losses at the gene ends were 5 bases for V and 5 bases for J; bases not matched to a gene: 14. CDR1 and CDR2 (germline): SGHTA, FQGTGA. The CDR3 extends over 17 amino acids. The CDR3 region is CASSNNPWRGANNEQFF. The CDR3, as DNA: TGTGCCAGCAGCAATAACCCCTGGCGGGGGGCAAACAATGAGCAGTTCTTC.

The V and J genes are TRBV5-1 and TRBJ2-5; a possible D gene is TRBD2 (5 bases). V was clipped by 3 bases and J by 2 bases, with 5 bases between them. This CDR3 is 12 amino acids long. Per germline, CDR1 SGHRS and CDR2 YFSETQ. This CDR3 reads CASSSGQETQYF. The CDR3 DNA is TGCGCCAGCAGCTCGGGACAAGAGACCCAGTACTTC.

The CDR3 region is CASSEERYTEAFF. The CDR3, as DNA: TGTGCCAGCAGTGAAGAGCGGTACACTGAAGCTTTCTTT. The V and J genes are TRBV6-1 and TRBJ1-1; D ambiguous. The CDR3 totals 13 residues. Germline values: CDR1 MNHNS, CDR2 SASEGT. V dropped 1 base and J dropped 3 bases, with 6 bases sitting between them.

The genes are TRBV11-1 and TRBJ2-1; 9 nucleotides agree with TRBD1. Germline lookup yields CDR1 SGHAT and CDR2 FQDESV (reference sequence). The CDR3 sequence is 15 residues long. With 2 bases clipped from V and 8 bases from J, the junction kept 7 bases outside the gene matches. CDR3 region: CASSLRTGGADEQFF. In DNA form, the CDR3 reads TGTGCCAGCAGCTTACGAACAGGGGGCGCGGATGAGCAGTTCTTC. Using reference TRBV11-1 and TRBJ2-1 for the parts outside the CDR3, the full variable domain is EAEVAQSPRYKITEKSQAVAFWCDPISGHATLYWYRQILGQGPELLVQFQDESVVDDSQLPKDRFSAERLKGVDSTLKIQPAELGDSAMYLCASSLRTGGADEQFFGPGTRLTVL.

CDR3: CASSWSGGNSDTEAFF. The CDR3 coding sequence is TGTGCCAGCAGCTGGTCGGGGGGCAATTCCGACACTGAAGCTTTCTTT. This chain joins TRBV7-9 and TRBJ1-1; the D gene is possibly TRBD1 (6 bases). Germline lookup yields CDR1 SEHNR and CDR2 FQNEAQ (reference sequence). V lost 4 bases to trimming and J lost 3 bases, with 18 bases between them. The CDR3 extends over 16 amino acids.

The rearrangement joins TRBV30 to TRBJ2-7; 9 bases are shared with TRBD2. The CDR3 loop spans 12 amino acids. The V segment lost 5 bases and the J segment 3 bases; nucleotides outside the gene matches: 2. Germline CDR1 is GTSNPN and CDR2 is SVGIG (reference sequence). CDR3 in amino acids: CAWGSGSYEQYF. The DNA of the CDR3 is TGTGCCTGGGGTAGCGGGAGCTACGAGCAGTACTTC.

This clone came up a few times. This chain connects TRBV19 to TRBJ2-3; possible D gene TRBD1, 6 bases. The ends were cut back, 7 bases at V and 1 base at J, with 12 bases in the middle. Germline CDR1 reads LNHDA; CDR2 reads SQIVND (reference sequence). The length of the CDR3 is 14 residues. As DNA, the CDR3 is TGTGCCAGTAATGAGAGACAGGGCACAGATACGCAGTATTTT. It specifies CASNERQGTDTQYF.

The CDR3 protein is CAWGQGFYEQYF. CDR3 DNA: TGTGCCTGGGGACAGGGTTTCTACGAGCAGTACTTC. The chain has TRBV30 and TRBJ2-7, with 8 bases that match TRBD1. Trimming took 5 bases from V and 3 from J; bases not matched to a gene: 3. The CDR3 has 12 amino acids. The germline CDR1 and CDR2 sequences are GTSNPN and SVGIG (reference sequence).

The chain has TRBV9 and TRBJ2-5; possible D gene TRBD2, 7 bases. This CDR3 contains 15 residues. The V and J ends lost 6 bases and 2 bases respectively, with 17 bases between them. Germline assignment: CDR1 SGDLS and CDR2 YYNGEE. CDR3: CASTSRGGQQETQYF. In DNA form, the CDR3 reads TGTGCCAGCACTAGTAGGGGGGGCCAACAAGAGACCCAGTACTTC.

The gene calls are TRBV28 and TRBJ1-3; TRBD1 agrees at 8 bases. The junction had 6 bases not matched to a gene; V was cut back by 7 bases and J by 4 bases. CDR1 MDHEN and CDR2 SYDVKM come from the germline V gene. The CDR3 consists of 14 residues. The CDR3 region is CASTTGGDGNTIYF. The CDR3, as DNA: TGTGCCAGCACCACAGGGGGAGACGGAAACACCATATATTTT.

The chain carries TRBV11-2 and TRBJ1-1; the D gene is possibly TRBD1 (6 bases). Trimming cost V 5 bases and J 1 base, with 14 bases left between them. CDR1 is SGHAT and CDR2 is FQNNGV in the germline V gene. This CDR3 comprises 15 residues. The CDR3 coding sequence is TGTGCCAGCAGCCTACAGGGCCAACGGAACACTGAAGCTTTCTTT. This sequence encodes CASSLQGQRNTEAFF.

This clone has only a few counts. This rearrangement joins TRBV30 to TRBJ1-1; no definite D call. V gave up 0 bases and J gave up 4 bases, with 9 bases separating them. This CDR3 is 13 amino acids long. Per the germline V gene, CDR1 is GTSNPN and CDR2 is SVGIG (reference sequence). The CDR3 DNA reads TGTGCCTGGAGTGTACTAGGGCGCACTGAAGCTTTCTTT. Translation gives CAWSVLGRTEAFF.

The chain recombines TRBV7-6 with TRBJ2-2, with D possibly being TRBD1 (6 bases). This CDR3 has 16 residues. Trimming pared 0 bases from V and 3 bases from J, leaving 11 bases between. The germline V gene encodes CDR1 SGHVS and CDR2 FNYEAQ. The CDR3 protein is CASSLAKTGDTGELFF. The DNA of the CDR3 is TGTGCCAGCAGCTTAGCTAAGACAGGAGACACCGGGGAGCTGTTTTTT.

The V gene is TRBV9, the J gene TRBJ1-4; D perhaps matches TRBD1 (5 bases). V was pared by 2 bases and J by 8 bases, with 19 bases between. CDR1 is SGDLS and CDR2 is YYNGEE in the germline V gene. The CDR3 contains 16 residues. The DNA of the CDR3 is TGTGCCAGCAGCGTGACAGACGCGACGGAGGGGGAAAAACTGTTTTTT. Residues: CASSVTDATEGEKLFF.

The V gene is TRBV5-6, the J gene TRBJ2-5, with TRBD2 identical over 7 bases. Trimming removed 4 bases from V and 4 bases from J; junction bases left unmatched: 10. The CDR3 is 15 amino acids. CDR1 and CDR2 from the germline V gene are SGHDT and YYEEEE. CDR3 residues: CASSPVGRAGETQYF. The CDR3 DNA follows: TGTGCCAGCAGCCCCGTAGGGAGGGCCGGAGAGACCCAGTACTTC.